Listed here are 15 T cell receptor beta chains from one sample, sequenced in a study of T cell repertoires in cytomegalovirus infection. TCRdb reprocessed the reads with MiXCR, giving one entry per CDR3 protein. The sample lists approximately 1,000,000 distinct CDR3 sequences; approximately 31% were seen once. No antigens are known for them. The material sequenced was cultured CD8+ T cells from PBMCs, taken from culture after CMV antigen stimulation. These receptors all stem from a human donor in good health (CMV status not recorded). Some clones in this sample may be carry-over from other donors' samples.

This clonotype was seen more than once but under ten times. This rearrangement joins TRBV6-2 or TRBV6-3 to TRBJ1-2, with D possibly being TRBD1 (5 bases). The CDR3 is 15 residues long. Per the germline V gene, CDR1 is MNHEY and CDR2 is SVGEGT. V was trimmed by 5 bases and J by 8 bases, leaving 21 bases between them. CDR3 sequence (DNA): TGTGCCAGCAGTACTGTTCTCCGGGACGCCTCGGGCTACACCTTC. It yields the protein CASSTVLRDASGYTF.

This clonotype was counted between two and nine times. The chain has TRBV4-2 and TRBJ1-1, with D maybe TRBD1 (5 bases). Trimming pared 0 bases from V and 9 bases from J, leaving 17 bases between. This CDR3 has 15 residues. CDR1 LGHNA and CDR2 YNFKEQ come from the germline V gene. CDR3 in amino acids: CASSQEGGLGLQAFF. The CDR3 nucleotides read TGTGCCAGCAGCCAAGAGGGGGGGTTGGGCTTGCAAGCTTTCTTT.

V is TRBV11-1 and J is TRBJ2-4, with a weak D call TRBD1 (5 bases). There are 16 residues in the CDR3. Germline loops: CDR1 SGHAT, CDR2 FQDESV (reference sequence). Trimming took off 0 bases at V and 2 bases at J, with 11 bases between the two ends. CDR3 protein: CASSLARTGTKNIQYF. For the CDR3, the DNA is TGTGCCAGCAGCTTAGCGAGAACAGGAACCAAAAACATTCAGTACTTC.

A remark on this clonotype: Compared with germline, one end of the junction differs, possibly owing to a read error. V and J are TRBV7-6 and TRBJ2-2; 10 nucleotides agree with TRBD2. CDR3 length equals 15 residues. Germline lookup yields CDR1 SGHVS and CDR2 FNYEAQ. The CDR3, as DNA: TGTGTCAGCATGGAGCGGGGGGGCCGAACCGGGGAGCTGTTTTTT. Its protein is CVSMERGGRTGELFF.

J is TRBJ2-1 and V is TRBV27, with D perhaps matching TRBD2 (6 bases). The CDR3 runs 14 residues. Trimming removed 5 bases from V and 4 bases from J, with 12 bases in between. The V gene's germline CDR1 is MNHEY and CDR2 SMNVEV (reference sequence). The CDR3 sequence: CASSGPGTYNEQFF. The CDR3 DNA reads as TGTGCCAGCAGTGGCCCCGGGACTTACAATGAGCAGTTCTTC.

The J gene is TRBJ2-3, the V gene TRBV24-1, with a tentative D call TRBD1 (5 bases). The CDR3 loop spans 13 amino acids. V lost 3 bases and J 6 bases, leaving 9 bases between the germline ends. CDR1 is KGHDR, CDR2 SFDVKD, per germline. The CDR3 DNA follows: TGTGCCACCAGTGATGACAGCTACGATACGCAGTATTTT. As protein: CATSDDSYDTQYF.

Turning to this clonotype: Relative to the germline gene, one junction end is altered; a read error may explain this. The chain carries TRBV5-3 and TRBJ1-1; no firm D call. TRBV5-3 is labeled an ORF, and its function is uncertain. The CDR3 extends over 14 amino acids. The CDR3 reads CASSLVVENTEAFF. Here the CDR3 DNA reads TGTGCCAGCAGCTTGGTTGTTGAGAACACTGAAGCTTTCTTT.

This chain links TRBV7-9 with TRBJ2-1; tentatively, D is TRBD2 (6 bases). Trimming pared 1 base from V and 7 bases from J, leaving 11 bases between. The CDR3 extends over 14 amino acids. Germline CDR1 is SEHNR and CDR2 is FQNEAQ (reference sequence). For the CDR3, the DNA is TGTGCCAGCAGCTTAGGAACGGGGGAGAATGAGCAGTTCTTC. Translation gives CASSLGTGENEQFF.

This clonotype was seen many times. In DNA, the CDR3 is TGTGCCAGCAGCTTAGGGGCAGGGGGACCTTCCTCCTACAATGAGCAGTTCTTC. Protein sequence: CASSLGAGGPSSYNEQFF. The J gene is TRBJ2-1, the V gene TRBV7-6; 7 bases agree with TRBD1. V lost 1 base and J lost 0; bases outside the gene matches: 9. This CDR3 has 18 residues. The germline V gene has CDR1 SGHVS and CDR2 FNYEAQ.

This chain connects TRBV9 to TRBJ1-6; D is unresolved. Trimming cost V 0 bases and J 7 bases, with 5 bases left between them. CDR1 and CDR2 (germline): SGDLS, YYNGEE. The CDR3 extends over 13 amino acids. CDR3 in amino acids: CASSVAGNSPLHF. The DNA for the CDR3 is TGTGCCAGCAGCGTAGCTGGGAATTCACCCCTCCACTTT.

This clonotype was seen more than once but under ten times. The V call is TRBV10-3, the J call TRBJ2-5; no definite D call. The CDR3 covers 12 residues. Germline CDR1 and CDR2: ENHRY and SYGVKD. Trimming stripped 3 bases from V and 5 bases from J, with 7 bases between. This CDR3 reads CAISDPTETQYF. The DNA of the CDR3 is TGTGCCATCAGTGACCCCACTGAGACCCAGTACTTC.

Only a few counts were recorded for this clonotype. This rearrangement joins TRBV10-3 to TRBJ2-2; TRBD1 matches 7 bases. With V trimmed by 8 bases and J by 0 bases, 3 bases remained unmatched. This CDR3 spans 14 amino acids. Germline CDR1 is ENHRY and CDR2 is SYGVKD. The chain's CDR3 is CAIPGQTNTGELFF. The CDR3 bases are TGTGCCATCCCGGGACAGACGAACACCGGGGAGCTGTTTTTT.

The DNA for the CDR3 is TGCGCCAGCAGTGAGGGGACAGACAATGGCTACACCTTC. This sequence encodes CASSEGTDNGYTF. This chain uses TRBV10-2 with TRBJ1-2; 7 nucleotides align to TRBD1. Unmatched junction bases numbered 3, after V lost 2 bases and J lost 6 bases. The CDR3 covers 13 residues. Germline V gene lookup returns CDR1 WSHSY and CDR2 SAAADI.

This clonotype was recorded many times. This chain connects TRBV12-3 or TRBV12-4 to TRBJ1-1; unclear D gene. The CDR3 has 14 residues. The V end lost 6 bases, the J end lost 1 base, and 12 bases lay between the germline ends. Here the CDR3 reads CASSLIGGNTEAFF. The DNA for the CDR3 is TGTGCCAGCAGCTTAATTGGCGGGAACACTGAAGCTTTCTTT.

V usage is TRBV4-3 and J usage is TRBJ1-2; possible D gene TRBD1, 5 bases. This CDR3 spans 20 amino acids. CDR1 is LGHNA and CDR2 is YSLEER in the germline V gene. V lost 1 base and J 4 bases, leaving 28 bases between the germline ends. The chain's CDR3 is CASSQGWSRDDLQPPYGYTF. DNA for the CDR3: TGCGCCAGCAGCCAAGGATGGTCCCGGGACGATCTGCAACCCCCCTATGGCTACACCTTC.